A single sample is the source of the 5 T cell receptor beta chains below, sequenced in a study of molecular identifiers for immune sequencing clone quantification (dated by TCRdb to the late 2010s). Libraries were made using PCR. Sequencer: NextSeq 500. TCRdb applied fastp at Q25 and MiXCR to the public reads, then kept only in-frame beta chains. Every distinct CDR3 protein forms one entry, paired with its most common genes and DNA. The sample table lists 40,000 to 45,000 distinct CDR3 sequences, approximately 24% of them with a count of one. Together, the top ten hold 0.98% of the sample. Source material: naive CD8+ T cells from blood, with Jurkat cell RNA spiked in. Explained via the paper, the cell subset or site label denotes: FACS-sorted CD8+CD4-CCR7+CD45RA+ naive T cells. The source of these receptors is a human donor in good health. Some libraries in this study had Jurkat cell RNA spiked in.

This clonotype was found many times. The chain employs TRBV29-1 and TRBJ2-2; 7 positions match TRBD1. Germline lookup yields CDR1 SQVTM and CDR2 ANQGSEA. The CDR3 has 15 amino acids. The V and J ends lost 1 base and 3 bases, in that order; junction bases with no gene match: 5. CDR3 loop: CSVEVGTAYTGELFF. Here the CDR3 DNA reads TGCAGCGTTGAAGTCGGGACAGCCTACACCGGGGAGCTGTTTTTT.

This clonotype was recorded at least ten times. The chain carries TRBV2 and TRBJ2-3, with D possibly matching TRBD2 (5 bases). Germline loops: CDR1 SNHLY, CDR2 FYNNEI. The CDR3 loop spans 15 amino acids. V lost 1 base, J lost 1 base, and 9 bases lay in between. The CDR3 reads CASSEGGGRTDTQYF. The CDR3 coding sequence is TGTGCCAGCAGTGAAGGTGGCGGGCGCACAGATACGCAGTATTTT.

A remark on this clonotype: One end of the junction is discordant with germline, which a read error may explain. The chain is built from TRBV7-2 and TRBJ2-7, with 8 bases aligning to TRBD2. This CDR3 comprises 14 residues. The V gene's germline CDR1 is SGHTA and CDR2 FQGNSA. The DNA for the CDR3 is TGTGCCCGCAGCTTCGAGCGGGGGCCCTCTGGGCCGTACTTC. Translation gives CARSFERGPSGPYF.

The CDR3 is CSARNGTRGEYEQYF. CDR3 coding DNA: TGCAGTGCCAGAAACGGGACACGGGGAGAATACGAGCAGTACTTC. V is TRBV20-1 and J is TRBJ2-7; a possible D gene is TRBD1 (6 bases). The CDR3 consists of 15 residues. Per germline, CDR1 DFQATT and CDR2 SNEGSKA (reference sequence). V was trimmed by 6 bases and J by 4 bases, leaving 22 bases between them.

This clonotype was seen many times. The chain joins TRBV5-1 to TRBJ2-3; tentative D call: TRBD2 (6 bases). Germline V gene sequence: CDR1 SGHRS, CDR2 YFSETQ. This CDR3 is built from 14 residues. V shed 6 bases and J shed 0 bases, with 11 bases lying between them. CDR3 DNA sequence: TGCGCCAGCATGGCAGGGACTAGCACAGATACGCAGTATTTT. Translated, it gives CASMAGTSTDTQYF.